This T cell receptor (beta chain) was documented in a study of T cells after posttransplantation cyclophosphamide. General study findings and limits: Donor-recipient repertoire similarity was low at 1-2 months, rising over year one. Recipient CMV seropositivity and CMV reactivation strongly tracked TRB clonality. TRB overlap between skin or GI tissue T cells and blood was limited.

Cyclophosphamide on days +3 and +4 followed busulfan-fludarabine conditioning and a marrow graft. This table comes from immunoSEQ multiplex PCR, and its TCRdb copy is limited to in-frame clones, with some not included. The record shows roughly 10,000 clones for this sample, with no singletons present. This clone has a count of ten or more. Its matching antigen is unknown. This clonotype originated in a male patient aged 45-60 years who received an allogeneic stem cell transplant from a related donor and was CMV-positive. The graft donor may have given rise to some T cells. The sequenced sample was PBMCs, obtained approximately 380 days after allogeneic stem cell transplant with posttransplant cyclophosphamide.

The CDR3 region is CAWSGRTSGRAKGGELFF. CDR3 in DNA: TGTGCCTGGAGTGGAAGGACTAGCGGGAGGGCCAAAGGCGGGGAGCTGTTTTTT. This chain uses TRBV30 with TRBJ2-2; 15 bases are shared with TRBD2. Trimming at V came to 1 base and at J to 7 bases, leaving 10 bases not matched to a gene. Per germline, CDR1 GTSNPN and CDR2 SVGIG (reference sequence). There are 18 residues in the CDR3.